The 22 T cell receptor beta chains presented below share a single source sample, sequenced in a study of blood T cell repertoires in COVID-19. Assay used: immunoSEQ multiplex PCR; TCRdb lists only in-frame clones, some missing. Of about 130,000 clones listed, around 87% were seen once; the top ten hold more than 3.5%. Specimen: peripheral blood. These receptors were taken from a woman in her sixties or seventies with acute or convalescent COVID-19.

The chain couples TRBV20-1 to TRBJ1-1, with 7 positions matching TRBD1. Looked up from germline, CDR1 is DFQATT and CDR2 is SNEGSKA (reference sequence). J was trimmed by 0 bases and V by 3 bases; bases with no gene match: 13. The CDR3 extends over 17 amino acids. The CDR3 region is CSASFGRGALMNTEAFF. The CDR3 region has the DNA TGCAGTGCTAGTTTCGGCAGGGGGGCCCTTATGAACACTGAAGCTTTCTTT.

The chain links TRBV5-1 to TRBJ2-3, with D maybe TRBD1 (6 bases). Germline V gene data show CDR1 as SGHRS and CDR2 as YFSETQ. The V end lost 6 bases, the J end lost 1 base, and 6 bases lay between the germline ends. The length of the CDR3 is 12 residues. The CDR3 bases are TGCGCCAGCAACAGGGGCACAGATACGCAGTATTTT. It yields the protein CASNRGTDTQYF.

The rearrangement links TRBV7-2 to TRBJ2-6; TRBD1 agrees at 8 bases. CDR3 length: 16 residues. Losses at the gene ends were 5 bases for V and 3 bases for J; bases not matched to a gene: 6. The germline V gene encodes CDR1 SGHTA and CDR2 FQGNSA. The CDR3 loop is CASSGAGGFGANVLTF. The CDR3 bases are TGTGCCAGCAGCGGGGCAGGGGGCTTTGGGGCCAACGTCCTGACTTTC.

The chain carries TRBV2 and TRBJ1-2; D is unclear. The germline V gene has CDR1 SNHLY and CDR2 FYNNEI. CDR3 length equals 12 residues. With 8 bases removed from V and 4 bases from J, the gap between germline ends came to 11 bases. In DNA form, the CDR3 reads TGTGCCAGCGGTGCAGTACCCTATGGCTACACCTTC. Its protein is CASGAVPYGYTF.

The chain employs TRBV5-8 and TRBJ1-2; 9 bases align to TRBD1. The length of the CDR3 is 14 residues. The germline gives CDR1 SGHTS, CDR2 YDEGEE. V was clipped by 4 bases and J by 4 bases; unmatched bases: 5. The CDR3: CASSTTGGLYGYTF. The CDR3 nucleotides are TGTGCCAGCAGCACGACAGGGGGTCTCTATGGCTACACCTTC.

The J gene is TRBJ1-3, the V gene TRBV2; D unclear. Trimming removed 7 bases from V and 0 bases from J, with 13 bases in between. The germline CDR1 and CDR2 sequences are SNHLY and FYNNEI. The CDR3 loop spans 15 amino acids. The CDR3 DNA follows: TGTGCCAGCACAACCACCCGGGACTCTGGAAACACCATATATTTT. This translates into CASTTTRDSGNTIYF.

This clone turned up a few times. The rearrangement uses TRBV19 and TRBJ2-7; no reliable D call. Looked up from germline, CDR1 is LNHDA and CDR2 is SQIVND (reference sequence). The CDR3 is 15 residues long. The ends were cut back, 5 bases at V and 1 base at J, with 15 bases in the middle. CDR3 sequence: CASSQFAQTSYEQYF. The CDR3 DNA reads TGTGCCAGTAGTCAGTTTGCACAGACATCCTACGAGCAGTACTTC.

Only one count was recorded for this clone. The rearrangement links TRBV27 to TRBJ1-5; D possibly corresponds to TRBD1 (5 bases). V was clipped by 6 bases and J by 2 bases, with 17 bases between them. Germline V gives CDR1 MNHEY, CDR2 SMNVEV (reference sequence). CDR3 length: 16 amino acids. CDR3 sequence (DNA): TGTGCCAGCAGCCCCGGTAGAATAGGGGGCAATCAGCCCCAGCATTTT. Its protein is CASSPGRIGGNQPQHF.

The rearrangement links TRBV19 to TRBJ2-5; D is undetermined. CDR1 is LNHDA, CDR2 SQIVND, per germline (reference sequence). V dropped 1 base and J dropped 2 bases, with 5 bases sitting between them. The CDR3 contains 13 residues. This CDR3 is CASSIGRQETQYF. CDR3 in DNA: TGTGCCAGTAGTATAGGTCGGCAAGAGACCCAGTACTTC.

The chain recombines TRBV2 with TRBJ2-3; tentatively, D is TRBD1 (6 bases). The CDR3 extends over 15 amino acids. The germline V gene encodes CDR1 SNHLY and CDR2 FYNNEI. Trimming shortened V by 5 bases and J by 5 bases, and 17 bases separated the two germline ends. CDR3 sequence (DNA): TGTGCCAGCAGTCCACACCTACCACAGGGAGATACGCAGTATTTT. Its translation is CASSPHLPQGDTQYF.

V is TRBV5-1 and J is TRBJ1-2; 8 bases map to TRBD1. Germline V lookup: CDR1 SGHRS, CDR2 YFSETQ. CDR3 size: 15 residues. Germline trimming cut 4 bases from V and 4 bases from J; bases unmatched to any gene: 9. The CDR3 loop is CASSGGRDRLYGYTF. In DNA form, the CDR3 reads TGCGCCAGCAGCGGGGGACGGGACAGGCTCTATGGCTACACCTTC.

The V call is TRBV25-1, the J call TRBJ1-1, with TRBD1 as a possible D gene (6 bases). Germline V lookup: CDR1 MGHDK, CDR2 SYGVNS. Deletions cut 2 bases from V and 3 bases from J, with 10 bases between. The CDR3 is 14 amino acids. The CDR3 nucleotides are TGTGCCAGCAGTGAAACTGGGGGCTACACTGAAGCTTTCTTT. Translation gives CASSETGGYTEAFF.

The count of this clone is one. The chain couples TRBV19 to TRBJ1-5; 8 nucleotides align to TRBD1. CDR1 is LNHDA, CDR2 SQIVND, per germline (reference sequence). V shed 3 bases, J shed 0 bases, and the junction held 7 bases outside the gene matches. The CDR3 spans 17 residues. The CDR3 bases are TGTGCCAGTAGTATGACAGGGGTAATGCATAGCAATCAGCCCCAGCATTTT. Translating gives CASSMTGVMHSNQPQHF.

This sequence joins TRBV3-1 (or the pseudogene TRBV3-2) and TRBJ2-7, with D possibly TRBD1 on 5 matching bases. Germline CDR1 and CDR2: LGHDT and YNNKEL (reference sequence). The CDR3 length is 15 residues. V lost 1 base and J lost 0, with 10 bases in between. CDR3 residues: CASSQVFQGSYEQYF. The CDR3 nucleotides read TGTGCCAGCAGCCAAGTTTTTCAGGGCTCCTACGAGCAGTACTTC.

As regards this clone: An end of the junction differs from the germline gene, which may be a read error. V is TRBV3-1 (or the pseudogene TRBV3-2) and J is TRBJ1-2; D possibly corresponds to TRBD1 (6 bases). Germline-derived CDR1 and CDR2 are LGHDT and YNNKEL (reference sequence). The CDR3 consists of 14 residues. Written as DNA, the CDR3 is TGTGCCAGCAGTCAAGCAGGGGAAGGCTATGGCTACACCTTC. Residues: CASSQAGEGYGYTF.

V gene TRBV7-8 combines with J gene TRBJ2-2, with D possibly being TRBD2 (5 bases). The CDR3 extends over 15 amino acids. V lost 5 bases to trimming and J lost 2 bases, with 12 bases between them. Germline V gene sequence: CDR1 SGHVS, CDR2 FQNEAQ. CDR3 protein: CASSPRLSNTGELFF. CDR3 bases: TGTGCCAGCAGCCCGAGACTAAGCAACACCGGGGAGCTGTTTTTT.

The chain uses TRBV28 and TRBJ1-5, with TRBD1 matching over 7 bases. Looked up from germline, CDR1 is MDHEN and CDR2 is SYDVKM. Trimming at V came to 5 bases and at J to 4 bases, leaving 8 bases not matched to a gene. The CDR3 totals 15 residues. CDR3 bases: TGTGCCAGCAGTCTCTACGACAGGGCTAATCAGCCCCAGCATTTT. Its translation: CASSLYDRANQPQHF.

The rearrangement joins TRBV5-5 to TRBJ2-7; 8 bases line up with TRBD1. V shed 0 bases and J 7 bases; nucleotides not matched to a gene: 6. This CDR3 is built from 14 residues. Germline V CDR1 and CDR2: SGHKS, YYEKEE (reference sequence). For the CDR3, the DNA is TGTGCCAGCAGCTTGGTCAGGGGGCCGGGAGAGCAGTACTTC. Translating it yields CASSLVRGPGEQYF.

V gene TRBV6-5 combines with J gene TRBJ1-5; tentative D call: TRBD1 (6 bases). This CDR3 has 15 residues. V gave up 6 bases and J gave up 0 bases, with 12 bases separating them. Germline V CDR1 and CDR2: MNHEY, SVGAGI. The CDR3 spells CASSLTGYSNQPQHF. The CDR3, as DNA: TGTGCCAGCAGCCTAACAGGGTATAGCAATCAGCCCCAGCATTTT.

DNA of the CDR3: TGTGCCAGCAGTGCCGCGAGTAACTATGGCTACACCTTC. Amino acids: CASSAASNYGYTF. The chain carries TRBV2 and TRBJ1-2, with D hard to call. Germline loops: CDR1 SNHLY, CDR2 FYNNEI. The length of the CDR3 is 13 residues. Trimming shortened V by 4 bases and J by 1 base, and 7 bases separated the two germline ends.

The chain joins TRBV7-2 to TRBJ2-1, with 9 bases that match TRBD1. CDR3 length: 14 amino acids. V was pared by 6 bases and J by 11 bases, with 11 bases of the junction left unmatched. CDR1 is SGHTA and CDR2 is FQGNSA in the germline V gene. Written as DNA, the CDR3 is TGTGCCAGCAGTAAACCGGGACAGGGAGTTAAGCAGTTCTTC. This sequence encodes CASSKPGQGVKQFF.

DNA for the CDR3: TGTGCCATCCAGGGGGTAGCTGAAGCTTTCTTT. It yields the protein CAIQGVAEAFF. This sequence joins TRBV28 and TRBJ1-1; TRBD1 matches at 7 bases. This CDR3 comprises 11 residues. Losses at the gene ends were 10 bases for V and 6 bases for J; bases not matched to a gene: 5. CDR1 MDHEN and CDR2 SYDVKM come from the germline V gene. The full variable domain, its missing parts supplied by reference TRBV28 and TRBJ1-1, is DVKVTQSSRYLVKRTGEKVFLECVQDMDHENMFWYRQDPGLGLRLIYFSYDVKMKEKGDIPEGYSVSREKKERFSLILESASTNQTSMYLCAIQGVAEAFFGQGTRLTVV.